Each of the 4 T cell receptor beta chains below was sequenced from the same sample in a study of T cell responses to AZD1222 COVID-19 vaccine (dated by TCRdb to 2020 to 2022). Library preparation was by the immunoSEQ multiplex PCR assay. Drawn from immuneACCESS, this table holds only the in-frame rearrangements with V and J called that TCRdb kept. Clones are partly lost; checked studies trace under half to an unresolved V gene and leave the rest unexplained. The sample table holds about 150,000 clones, of which 80% to 90% were seen once. The ten largest clones represent about 5% of the sample. The sample's time point label, in plain terms: baseline before first vaccination. Sequenced material: peripheral blood, taken on day 0 of AZD1222 vaccination. All receptors derive from an adult in good health.

This sequence joins TRBV7-9 and TRBJ1-1; D not certain. The CDR3 extends over 15 amino acids. Looked up from germline, CDR1 is SEHNR and CDR2 is FQNEAQ (reference sequence). The V gene lost 5 bases and the J gene lost 1 base, with 14 bases spanning the gap. CDR3 nucleotide sequence: TGTGCCAGCAGCACCAGCCTGGGAGCGAACACTGAAGCTTTCTTT. Amino acids: CASSTSLGANTEAFF.

The rearrangement uses TRBV6-5 and TRBJ2-5; either TRBD1 or TRBD2 may fit D (6 bases each). In germline, CDR1 is MNHEY, CDR2 SVGAGI. The CDR3 extends over 11 amino acids. V lost 7 bases, J lost 4 bases, and 7 bases lay in between. The CDR3 protein is CASKGGETQYF. The CDR3 nucleotides are TGTGCCAGCAAGGGGGGAGAGACCCAGTACTTC.

The V gene is TRBV14, the J gene TRBJ1-1; D is perhaps TRBD1 (5 bases). This CDR3 contains 17 residues. Germline V lookup: CDR1 SGHDN, CDR2 FVKESK. V was shortened by 1 base and J by 6 bases, with 21 bases between the two germline ends. CDR3 nucleotide sequence: TGTGCCAGCAGCCAAGTGGGGGGAGGGGCCTTAAAGGCTGAAGCTTTCTTT. Translating gives CASSQVGGGALKAEAFF.

This chain links TRBV5-5 with TRBJ2-7; 7 nucleotides align to TRBD1. The trim removed 2 bases at V and 0 bases at J, leaving 2 bases unmatched. This CDR3 contains 14 residues. Germline CDR1 is SGHKS and CDR2 is YYEKEE (reference sequence). The DNA of the CDR3 is TGTGCCAGCAGCTTCGACAGGGACTCCTACGAGCAGTACTTC. Translation gives CASSFDRDSYEQYF.